These T cell receptor beta chains were read from a single sample in a study of cytomegalovirus exposure and HLA in healthy donors. Sequencing was performed with immunoSEQ multiplex PCR; in TCRdb, only in-frame clones are kept and a portion is missing. This table has about 120,000 clones, approximately 81% appearing once. Input material: PBMCs. These receptors were obtained from a woman between 40 and 55 years old in good health and CMV-seronegative. Each CDR3 is given with its conserved first and last residue. D genes are given only for firm matches. Clone size, where shown, is once, few, many, or a class for clones that have expanded.

NA,TRBD2,TRBJ2-1,TRBV27,CASRGTSGTYSYNEQFF,TGTGCCAGCAGAGGGACTAGCGGGACGTACTCCTACAATGAGCAGTTCTTC
NA,NA,TRBJ1-1,TRBV30,CAWIKGRGDLTGNTEAFF,TGTGCCTGGATCAAGGGGAGGGGGGATCTAACCGGGAACACTGAAGCTTTCTTT
NA,NA,TRBJ2-7,TRBV2,CASSEWAGAYEQYF,TGTGCCAGCAGTGAATGGGCCGGCGCCTACGAGCAGTACTTC
NA,NA,TRBJ1-1,TRBV7-9,CASRYRDSVMNTEAFF,TGTGCCAGCCGATACAGGGATTCCGTCATGAACACTGAAGCTTTCTTT
NA,TRBD2,TRBJ2-2,TRBV11-2,CASSRGVNTGELFF,TGTGCCAGCAGCCGGGGGGTTAATACCGGGGAGCTGTTTTTT
NA,NA,TRBJ2-7,TRBV15,CATSLGVEQYF,TGTGCCACCAGCCTAGGGGTCGAGCAGTACTTC
NA,TRBD1,TRBJ2-2,TRBV7-9,CASTQRDRDTGELFF,TGTGCCAGCACTCAACGGGACAGAGACACCGGGGAGCTGTTTTTT
NA,NA,TRBJ1-2,TRBV5-1,CASSLATNYGYTF,TGCGCCAGCAGCTTGGCAACTAACTATGGCTACACCTTC
NA,TRBD2,TRBJ2-1,TRBV18,CASSPGLAGVGGYNEQFF,TGTGCCAGCTCACCCGGACTAGCGGGAGTGGGGGGCTACAATGAGCAGTTCTTC
once,NA,TRBJ1-3,TRBV7-2,CASTRRGGSGNTIYF,TGTGCCAGCACCAGAAGGGGGGGCTCTGGAAACACCATATATTTT
NA,NA,TRBJ2-7,TRBV27,CASRRGGRNSYERYF,TGTGCCAGTAGAAGGGGGGGGAGGAACTCCTACGAGCGGTACTTC
NA,NA,TRBJ1-1,TRBV4-1,CASSQDPKNTEAFF,TGCGCCAGCAGCCAAGATCCCAAGAACACTGAAGCTTTCTTT
NA,NA,TRBJ1-2,TRBV5-8,CASSLGLVAFYGYTF,TGTGCCAGCAGCTTGGGACTCGTCGCCTTCTATGGCTACACCTTC
few,NA,TRBJ1-2,TRBV10-3,CAISEGAGGYTF,TGTGCCATCAGTGAGGGGGCAGGGGGCTACACCTTC
NA,TRBD1,TRBJ2-7,TRBV7-2,CASSLAPNRGLYF,TGTGCCAGCAGCTTAGCCCCCAACAGGGGGTTGTACTTC
NA,TRBD2,TRBJ2-3,TRBV5-1,CASSLGLAGDTQYF,TGCGCCAGCAGCTTGGGACTAGCGGGAGATACGCAGTATTTT
NA,NA,TRBJ2-3,TRBV7-9,CASSFEGLSTDTQYF,TGTGCCAGCAGCTTTGAAGGACTCAGCACAGATACGCAGTATTTT
once,TRBD2,TRBJ2-6,TRBV29-1,CSVAAGGAGANVLTF,TGCAGCGTTGCGGCCGGGGGGGCTGGGGCCAACGTCCTGACTTTC
NA,NA,TRBJ1-2,TRBV19,CASRTLQGVYGYTF,TGTGCCAGTAGGACCCTACAAGGGGTCTATGGCTACACCTTC
once,TRBD1,TRBJ1-2,TRBV5-1,CASSLVRPGGGYGYTF,TGCGCCAGCAGCTTGGTACGCCCAGGGGGCGGCTATGGCTACACCTTC
NA,TRBD1,TRBJ2-7,TRBV6-5,CASSLRQGQSEQYF,TGTGCCAGCAGTCTAAGACAGGGTCAGAGCGAGCAGTACTTC
few,NA,TRBJ1-2,TRBV6-5,CASSYSLDRLYGYTF,TGTGCCAGCAGTTACAGTCTGGACAGACTATATGGCTACACCTTC
NA,NA,TRBJ1-6,TRBV5-1,CASSDKPEGSYNSPLHF,TGCGCCAGCAGTGATAAGCCGGAGGGGTCCTATAATTCACCCCTCCACTTT
NA,NA,TRBJ2-7,TRBV15,CATQDRHTYEQYF,TGTGCCACCCAGGACAGACACACCTACGAGCAGTACTTC
NA,TRBD1,TRBJ2-1,TRBV7-2,CAIEDREGGDEQFF,TGTGCCATTGAGGACAGGGAAGGTGGGGATGAGCAGTTCTTC
NA,TRBD1,TRBJ1-2,TRBV5-1,CASSRTGDNYGYTF,TGCGCCAGCAGCAGGACAGGGGATAACTATGGCTACACCTTC
NA,TRBD2,TRBJ2-5,TRBV29-1,CSAIPGLAGRGRGSQYF,TGCAGCGCCATCCCGGGGCTAGCGGGGCGAGGGCGCGGTTCCCAGTACTTC
NA,NA,TRBJ2-1,TRBV7-9,CASSPGTYNEQFF,TGTGCCAGCAGCCCCGGGACTTATAATGAGCAGTTCTTC
many,NA,TRBJ2-5,TRBV6-6,CASSYPSGQETQYF,TGTGCCAGCAGTTACCCCAGCGGGCAAGAGACCCAGTACTTC
once,NA,TRBJ2-2,TRBV18,CASSPIPGQNTGELFF,TGTGCCAGCTCACCCATTCCGGGACAGAACACCGGGGAGCTGTTTTTT
NA,TRBD1,TRBJ2-7,TRBV27,CASSLAGQGNSYEQYF,TGTGCCAGCAGTTTAGCAGGACAGGGAAACAGCTACGAGCAGTACTTC